This is a list of T cell receptor beta chains from one sample in a study of cytomegalovirus exposure and HLA in healthy donors. Clones were sequenced by immunoSEQ multiplex PCR, and TCRdb holds only the in-frame ones, with some missing. The top ten hold approximately 3% of the sample, which has tens of thousands of clones, 85% to 95% seen once. The sequencing sample was made of PBMCs. The receptor set was obtained from a woman younger than 35 in good health and CMV-seropositive. Each CDR3 is given with its conserved first and last residue. The order of the fields is D gene, clone size, J gene, V gene, CDR3 length, CDR3 DNA, CDR3 protein. A D gene is named only where the DNA matches it firmly. For some rows the clone size is stated as once, few or many, or as a class when expanded; others skip it.

NA	NA	TRBJ2-1	TRBV5-6	17	TGTGCCAGCAGCGCGACTAGTTTTAGAATCTCCTACAATGAGCAGTTCTTC	CASSATSFRISYNEQFF
TRBD2	NA	TRBJ2-6	TRBV5-1	18	TGCGCCAGCAGCCCCGGGACTAGCGGCAGCTCTGGGGCCAACGTCCTGACTTTC	CASSPGTSGSSGANVLTF
NA	NA	TRBJ1-2	TRBV27	18	TGTGCCAGCAGTTTATCAAGAAGTACTGGCTTAAGGGGCTATGGCTACACCTTC	CASSLSRSTGLRGYGYTF
NA	NA	TRBJ2-3	TRBV11-2	12	TGTGCCAGCAGCTTAGGCCAGGGTACGCAGTATTTT	CASSLGQGTQYF
TRBD1	NA	TRBJ1-2	TRBV29-1	14	TGCAGCGTTGAGCGGCAGGGGGAACCCTATGGCTACACCTTC	CSVERQGEPYGYTF
TRBD1	NA	TRBJ2-2	TRBV5-1	14	TGCGCCAGCAGTGACAGGGGGAACACCGGGGAGCTGTTTTTT	CASSDRGNTGELFF
NA	NA	TRBJ1-1	TRBV29-1	16	TGCAGCGTTGAGGGTTATAAGGGGGGGCTTAGCACTGAAGCTTTCTTT	CSVEGYKGGLSTEAFF
NA	NA	TRBJ1-2	TRBV2	13	TGTGCCAGCAGTGTTGTTGGGGCGCGCGGCTACACCTTC	CASSVVGARGYTF
TRBD2	NA	TRBJ2-2	TRBV7-6	16	TGTGCCAGCAGCTTGGCTAGCGGACCGAACACCGGGGAGCTGTTTTTT	CASSLASGPNTGELFF
NA	once	TRBJ1-6	TRBV11-1	13	TGTGCCAGCAGCTTCCCCGGGGGATCACCCCTCCACTTT	CASSFPGGSPLHF
NA	NA	TRBJ1-2	TRBV2	13	TGTGCCAGCAGTGCCCAGGGCCTTAGCGGCTACACCTTC	CASSAQGLSGYTF
NA	NA	TRBJ2-3	TRBV5-1	14	TGCGCCAGCGGGCCCGCTGCACGCACAGATACGCAGTATTTT	CASGPAARTDTQYF
NA	NA	TRBJ1-3	TRBV5-8	15	TGTGCCAGCAGCCTAAGGACAGTCTCTGGAAACACCATATATTTT	CASSLRTVSGNTIYF
NA	NA	TRBJ1-2	TRBV7-9	13	TGTGCCAGCAGCTTCGACACCTCCCCGGGCTACACCTTC	CASSFDTSPGYTF
TRBD2	NA	TRBJ2-3	TRBV4-2	17	TGTGCCAGCAGCCAAATCCGGTCTAGCGGGAGCACAGATACGCAGTATTTT	CASSQIRSSGSTDTQYF
NA	NA	TRBJ1-1	TRBV27	13	TGTGCCACTTCGACAGGTCTGAACACTGAAGCTTTCTTT	CATSTGLNTEAFF
NA	NA	TRBJ1-5	TRBV27	14	TGTGCCAGCAGCCCGGGACAAAAAAATCAGCCCCAGCATTTT	CASSPGQKNQPQHF
NA	NA	TRBJ2-3	TRBV28	11	TGTGCCAGCAGTTTTACTAATACGCAGTATTTT	CASSFTNTQYF
NA	once	TRBJ2-7	TRBV4-2	14	TGTGCCAGCAGCCAAGAGGGACAATACTACGAGCAGTACTTC	CASSQEGQYYEQYF
NA	NA	TRBJ2-6	TRBV9	14	TGTGCCAGCGGTAGGGAGGCGGGGGCCAACGTCCTGACTTTC	CASGREAGANVLTF
NA	NA	TRBJ1-1	TRBV28	16	TGTGCCAGCAGTTTGGTGGGGCCAGGTTTTCTCACTGAAGCTTTCTTT	CASSLVGPGFLTEAFF
NA	NA	TRBJ1-2	TRBV5-1	15	TGCGCCAGCAGCTTCACCCCGTTAGCTAACTATGGCTACACCTTC	CASSFTPLANYGYTF
TRBD2	NA	TRBJ2-3	TRBV5-4	15	TGTGCCAGCCACACGGGGCTAGCGGACACAGATACGCAGTATTTT	CASHTGLADTDTQYF
NA	NA	TRBJ2-1	TRBV28	14	TGTGCCAGCAGTTTGGTCCGAGGACGGGGTGAGCAGTTCTTC	CASSLVRGRGEQFF
NA	NA	TRBJ1-5	TRBV28	11	TGTGCCAGCCAACATGATCAGCCCCAGCATTTT	CASQHDQPQHF
TRBD2	NA	TRBJ2-5	TRBV28	15	TGTGCCAGCAGTAGTCAGCGGGGCTATCAAGGGACCCAGTACTTC	CASSSQRGYQGTQYF
TRBD1	NA	TRBJ1-6	TRBV14	15	TGTGCCAGCAGCCAAGGGAGGACAGGGGAATCACCCCTCCACTTT	CASSQGRTGESPLHF
TRBD1	NA	TRBJ1-2	TRBV30	17	TGTGCCTGGAGAACCGGGACAGGGTTACTCGTCTGGTATGGCTACACCTTC	CAWRTGTGLLVWYGYTF
TRBD2	NA	TRBJ2-1	TRBV5-1	17	TGCGCCAGCAGCGCGGGCGTAGCGGGGAGCTCCTACAATGAGCAGTTCTTC	CASSAGVAGSSYNEQFF
TRBD1	NA	TRBJ1-4	TRBV29-1	12	TGCAGCGCGGGACAGGGAAGGGAAAAACTGTTTTTT	CSAGQGREKLFF
TRBD1	NA	TRBJ1-1	TRBV5-1	16	TGCGCCAGCAGCAGACGGACAGGTGGTAAGAACACTGAAGCTTTCTTT	CASSRRTGGKNTEAFF
TRBD1	NA	TRBJ1-6	TRBV11-2	16	TGTGCCAGCAGCTTACTGCAGGGGGCATTTGGGTCACCCCTCCACTTT	CASSLLQGAFGSPLHF
NA	NA	TRBJ1-4	TRBV28	14	TGTGCCAGCAGTTTAGGGGGGAGAGCTGAAAAACTGTTTTTT	CASSLGGRAEKLFF
NA	NA	TRBJ1-6	TRBV6-1	17	TGTGCCAGCAGTGAAGACAGGAAGAGCTCCTATAATTCACCCCTCCACTTT	CASSEDRKSSYNSPLHF
TRBD2	NA	TRBJ2-1	TRBV5-1	19	TGCGCCAGCAGCCTGGACTCTTTAGCGGGACTGAGCTCCTACAATGAGCAGTTCTTC	CASSLDSLAGLSSYNEQFF
TRBD2	NA	TRBJ2-7	TRBV27	13	TGTGCCAGCAGTCCCGGACTAGCGGGCGAGCAGTACTTC	CASSPGLAGEQYF
TRBD1	NA	TRBJ2-1	TRBV11-3	16	TGTGCCAGCAGCCTCTCGGGACAGGGTACCTACAATGAGCAGTTCTTC	CASSLSGQGTYNEQFF
TRBD1	NA	TRBJ2-3	TRBV29-1	13	TGCAGCGTTGTGACAGGGGGTGTAGGTACGCAGTATTTT	CSVVTGGVGTQYF
NA	NA	TRBJ1-6	TRBV9	14	TGTGCCAGCAGCTACGGGGGAGTCGGTTCACCCCTCCACTTT	CASSYGGVGSPLHF
NA	NA	TRBJ2-7	TRBV6-1	15	TGTGCCAGCAGTGGCGGTCAGGGGCGCTCCTACGAGCAGTACTTC	CASSGGQGRSYEQYF
TRBD2	NA	TRBJ2-3	TRBV7-9	18	TGTGCCAGCAGGCCATTTTCGCATAGCGGGAGATTTGCAGATACGCAGTATTTT	CASRPFSHSGRFADTQYF
NA	once	TRBJ2-6	TRBV28	15	TGTGCCAGCAGTTCGCAGTCGCCTGGGGCCAACGTCCTGACTTTC	CASSSQSPGANVLTF
NA	NA	TRBJ1-1	TRBV15	12	TGTGCCACCAGCGCAGTGAACACTGAAGCTTTCTTT	CATSAVNTEAFF
TRBD2	NA	TRBJ2-7	TRBV27	14	TGTGCCAGCAGTGCAAGCGGGAGAGCCTACGAGCAGTACTTC	CASSASGRAYEQYF
TRBD1	NA	TRBJ1-2	TRBV14	15	TGTGCCAGCAGCCCCACAGGGGTGTCAAACTATGGCTACACCTTC	CASSPTGVSNYGYTF
NA	NA	TRBJ1-1	TRBV11-3	13	TGTGCCAGCAGCCTAACCATGAACACTGAAGCTTTCTTT	CASSLTMNTEAFF